This section outlines one T cell receptor (beta chain) sequence together with its context. The antigen is not known. This sample stems from a study of brain T cells in children with intractable seizures. Findings and limits, study-wide: Pre-surgery blood may have been undersampled, hiding some clones. HCMV serostatus was not known, and viral specificity came from CDR3 similarity only.

In germline, CDR1 is SGHAT, CDR2 FQNNGV. CDR3 length: 15 residues. With V trimmed by 5 bases and J by 5 bases, 10 bases remained unmatched. Time point meaning: blood from clinic visit 5 months post-surgery; TSC patient then seizure free. Surgery cases with the highest brain T cell transcript signatures were chosen for sequencing. Sequencing was performed with immunoSEQ multiplex PCR; in TCRdb, only in-frame clones are kept and a portion is missing. The repertoire has about 340,000 clones, about 94% of them found once; the top ten carry roughly 5.8%. V gene TRBV11-2 combines with J gene TRBJ2-7; 9 positions agree with TRBD2. The receptor was isolated from a boy younger than two with tuberous sclerosis and intractable seizures. The specimen comprised peripheral blood, sampled about 5 months after surgery. CDR3 loop: CASSPAASGIHEQYF. CDR3 sequence (DNA): TGTGCCAGCAGCCCGGCGGCTAGCGGGATCCACGAGCAGTACTTC.